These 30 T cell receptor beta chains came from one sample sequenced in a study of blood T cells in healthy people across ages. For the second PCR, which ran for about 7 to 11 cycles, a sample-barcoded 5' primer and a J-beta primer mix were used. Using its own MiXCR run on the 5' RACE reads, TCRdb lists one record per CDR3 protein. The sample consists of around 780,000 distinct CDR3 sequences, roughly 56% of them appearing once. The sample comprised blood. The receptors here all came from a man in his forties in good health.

The CDR3 DNA sequence: TGTGCCAGCAGCTCCCGTTTCGGCTCTGGGGCCAACGTCCTGACTTTC. Protein: CASSSRFGSGANVLTF. V gene TRBV13 combines with J gene TRBJ2-6, with D unresolved. CDR1 and CDR2 (germline): PRHDT, FYEKMQ (reference sequence). Trimming stripped 4 bases from V and 0 bases from J, with 10 bases between. The CDR3 contains 16 residues.

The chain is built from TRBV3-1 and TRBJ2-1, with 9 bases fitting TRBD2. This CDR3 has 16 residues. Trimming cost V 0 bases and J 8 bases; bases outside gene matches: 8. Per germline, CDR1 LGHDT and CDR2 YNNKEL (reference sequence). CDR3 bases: TGTGCCAGCAGCCAAGAGGCGCCTAGCGGGAACCATGAGCAGTTCTTC. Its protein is CASSQEAPSGNHEQFF.

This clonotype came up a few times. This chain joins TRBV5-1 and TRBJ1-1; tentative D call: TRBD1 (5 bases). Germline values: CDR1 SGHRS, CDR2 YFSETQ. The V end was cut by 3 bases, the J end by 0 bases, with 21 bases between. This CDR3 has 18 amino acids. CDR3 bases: TGCGCCAGCAGCTCTGGGACTGGTCATCCTACCATGAACACTGAAGCTTTCTTT. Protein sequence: CASSSGTGHPTMNTEAFF.

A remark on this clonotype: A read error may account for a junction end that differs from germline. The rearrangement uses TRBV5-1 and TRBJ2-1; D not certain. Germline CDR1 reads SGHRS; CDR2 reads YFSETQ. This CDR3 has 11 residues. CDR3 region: CVSRVANEQFF. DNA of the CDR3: TGCGTCAGCAGAGTCGCCAATGAGCAGTTCTTC.

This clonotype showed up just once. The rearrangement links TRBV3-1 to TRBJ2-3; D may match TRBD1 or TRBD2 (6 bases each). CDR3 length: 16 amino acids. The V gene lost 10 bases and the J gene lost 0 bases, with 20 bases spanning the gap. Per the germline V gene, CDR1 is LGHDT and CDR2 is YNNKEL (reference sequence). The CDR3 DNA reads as TGTGCCACCCTGGTTGGGGGCGCGGGGAGCACAGATACGCAGTATTTT. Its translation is CATLVGGAGSTDTQYF.

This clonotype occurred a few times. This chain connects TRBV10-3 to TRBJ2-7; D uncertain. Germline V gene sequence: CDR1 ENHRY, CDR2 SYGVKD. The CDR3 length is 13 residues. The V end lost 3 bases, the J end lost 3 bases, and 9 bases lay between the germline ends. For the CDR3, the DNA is TGTGCCATCAGTGACCAGACCCTCTACGAGCAGTACTTC. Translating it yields CAISDQTLYEQYF.

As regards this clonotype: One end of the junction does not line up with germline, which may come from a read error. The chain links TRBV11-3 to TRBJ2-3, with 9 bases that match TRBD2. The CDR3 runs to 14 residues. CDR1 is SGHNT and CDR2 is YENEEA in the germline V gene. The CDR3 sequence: CASSATSGTDKQYF. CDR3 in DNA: TGTGCCAGCAGCGCGACTAGCGGAACAGATAAGCAGTATTTT. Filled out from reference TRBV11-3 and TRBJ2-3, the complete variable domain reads EAGVVQSPRYKIIEKKQPVAFWCNPISGHNTLYWYLQNLGQGPELLIRYENEEAVDDSQLPKDRFSAERLKGVDSTLKIQPAELGDSAVYLCASSATSGTDKQYFGPGTRLTVL.

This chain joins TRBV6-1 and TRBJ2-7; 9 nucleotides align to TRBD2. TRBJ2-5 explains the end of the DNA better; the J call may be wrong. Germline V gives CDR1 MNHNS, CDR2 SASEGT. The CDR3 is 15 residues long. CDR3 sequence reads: CASTWSSGSEETQYF. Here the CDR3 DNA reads TGTGCCAGCACGTGGAGTAGCGGGAGCGAAGAGACCCAGTACTTC.

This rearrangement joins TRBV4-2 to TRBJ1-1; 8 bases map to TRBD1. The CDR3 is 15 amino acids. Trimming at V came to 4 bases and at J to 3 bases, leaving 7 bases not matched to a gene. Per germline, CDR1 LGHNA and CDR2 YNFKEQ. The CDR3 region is CASSRLRGQDTEAFF. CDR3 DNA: TGTGCCAGCAGCCGACTCAGGGGGCAGGACACTGAAGCTTTCTTT.

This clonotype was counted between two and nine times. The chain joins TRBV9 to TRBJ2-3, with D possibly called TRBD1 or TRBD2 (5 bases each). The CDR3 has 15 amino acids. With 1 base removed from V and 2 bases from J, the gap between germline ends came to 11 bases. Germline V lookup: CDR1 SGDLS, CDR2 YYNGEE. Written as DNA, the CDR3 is TGTGCCAGCAGCGTATTGGGGGAACCCACAGATACGCAGTATTTT. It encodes CASSVLGEPTDTQYF.

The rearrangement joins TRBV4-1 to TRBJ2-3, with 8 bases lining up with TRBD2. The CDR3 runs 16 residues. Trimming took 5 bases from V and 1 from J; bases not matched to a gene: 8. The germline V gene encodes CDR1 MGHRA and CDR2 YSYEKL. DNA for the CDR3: TGCGCCAGCAGCTTATACCTAGCGGGCGGCACAGATACGCAGTATTTT. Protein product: CASSLYLAGGTDTQYF.

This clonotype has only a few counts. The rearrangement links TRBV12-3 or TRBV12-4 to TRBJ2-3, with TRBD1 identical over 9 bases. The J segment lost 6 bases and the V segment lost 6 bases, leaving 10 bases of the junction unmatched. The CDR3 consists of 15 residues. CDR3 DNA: TGTGCCAGCAGCTCCTTACAGGGGGCAGTGGATACGCAGTATTTT. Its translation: CASSSLQGAVDTQYF.

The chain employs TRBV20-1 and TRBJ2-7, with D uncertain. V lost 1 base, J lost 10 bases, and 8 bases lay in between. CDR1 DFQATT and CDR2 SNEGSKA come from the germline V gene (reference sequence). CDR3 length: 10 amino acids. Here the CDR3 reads CSARAPLQYF. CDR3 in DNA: TGCAGTGCTAGAGCCCCTCTCCAGTACTTC.

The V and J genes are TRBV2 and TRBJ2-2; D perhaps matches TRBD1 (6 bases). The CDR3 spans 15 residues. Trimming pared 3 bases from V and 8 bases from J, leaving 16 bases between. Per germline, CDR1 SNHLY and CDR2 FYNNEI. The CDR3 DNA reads TGTGCCAGCAGTGATGGCAGGGGAAAGGTTGGGGAGCTGTTTTTT. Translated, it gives CASSDGRGKVGELFF.

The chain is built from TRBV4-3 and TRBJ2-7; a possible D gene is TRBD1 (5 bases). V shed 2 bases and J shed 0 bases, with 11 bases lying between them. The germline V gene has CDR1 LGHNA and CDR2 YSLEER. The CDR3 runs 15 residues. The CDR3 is CASSQSQGGSYEQYF. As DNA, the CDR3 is TGCGCCAGCAGCCAATCCCAGGGCGGCTCCTACGAGCAGTACTTC.

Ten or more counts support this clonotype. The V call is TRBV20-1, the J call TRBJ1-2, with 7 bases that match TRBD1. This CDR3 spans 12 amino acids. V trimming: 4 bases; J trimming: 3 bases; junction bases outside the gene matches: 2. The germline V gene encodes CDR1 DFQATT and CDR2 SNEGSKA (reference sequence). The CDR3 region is CSATGQYYGYTF. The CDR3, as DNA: TGCAGTGCTACGGGACAGTACTATGGCTACACCTTC.

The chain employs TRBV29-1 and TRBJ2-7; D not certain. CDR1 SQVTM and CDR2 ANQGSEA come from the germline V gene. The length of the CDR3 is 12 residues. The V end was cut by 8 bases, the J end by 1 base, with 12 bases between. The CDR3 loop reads CSSVRSSYEQYF. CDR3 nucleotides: TGCAGCTCCGTCAGGAGTTCCTACGAGCAGTACTTC.

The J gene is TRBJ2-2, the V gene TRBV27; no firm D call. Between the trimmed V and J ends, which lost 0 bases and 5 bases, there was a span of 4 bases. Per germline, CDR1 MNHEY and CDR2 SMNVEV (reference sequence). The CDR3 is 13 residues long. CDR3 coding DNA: TGTGCCAGCAGTTTATCGATTACCGGGGAGCTGTTTTTT. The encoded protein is CASSLSITGELFF.

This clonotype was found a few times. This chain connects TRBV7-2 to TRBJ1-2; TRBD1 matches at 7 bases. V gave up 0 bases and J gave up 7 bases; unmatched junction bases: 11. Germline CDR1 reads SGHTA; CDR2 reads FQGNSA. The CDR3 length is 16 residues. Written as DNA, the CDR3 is TGTGCCAGCAGCTTAGCCCCACACAGGGGTCAATCTGGCTACACCTTC. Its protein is CASSLAPHRGQSGYTF.

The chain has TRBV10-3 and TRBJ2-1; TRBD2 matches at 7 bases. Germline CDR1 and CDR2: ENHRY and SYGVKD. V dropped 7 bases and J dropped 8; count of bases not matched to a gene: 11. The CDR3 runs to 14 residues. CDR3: CAIKGLAETDEQFF. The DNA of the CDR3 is TGTGCCATCAAGGGGCTAGCGGAGACGGATGAGCAGTTCTTC.

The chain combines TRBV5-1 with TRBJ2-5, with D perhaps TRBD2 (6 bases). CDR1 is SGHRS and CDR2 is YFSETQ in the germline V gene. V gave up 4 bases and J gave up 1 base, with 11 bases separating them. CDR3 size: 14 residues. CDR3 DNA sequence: TGCGCCAGCAGCGGCACCGGGAGCCAAGAGACCCAGTACTTC. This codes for CASSGTGSQETQYF.

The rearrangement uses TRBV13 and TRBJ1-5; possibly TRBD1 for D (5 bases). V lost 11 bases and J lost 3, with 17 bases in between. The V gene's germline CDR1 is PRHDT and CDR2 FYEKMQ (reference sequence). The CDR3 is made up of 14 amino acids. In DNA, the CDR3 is TGTGCCGGCGCCCTGGGAGGGGTCAATCAGCCCCAGCATTTT. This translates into CAGALGGVNQPQHF.

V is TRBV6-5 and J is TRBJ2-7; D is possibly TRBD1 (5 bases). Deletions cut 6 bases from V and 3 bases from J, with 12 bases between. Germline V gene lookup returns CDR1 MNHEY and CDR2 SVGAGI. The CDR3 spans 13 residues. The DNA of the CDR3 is TGTGCCAGCAGCCCCGGACACGACTACGAGCAGTACTTC. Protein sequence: CASSPGHDYEQYF.

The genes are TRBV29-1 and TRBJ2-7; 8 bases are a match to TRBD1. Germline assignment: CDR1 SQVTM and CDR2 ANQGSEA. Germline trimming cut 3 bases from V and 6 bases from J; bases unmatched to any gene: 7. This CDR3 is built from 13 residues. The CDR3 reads CSVDAQGGREQYF. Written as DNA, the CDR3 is TGCAGCGTTGACGCACAGGGGGGTCGCGAGCAGTACTTC.

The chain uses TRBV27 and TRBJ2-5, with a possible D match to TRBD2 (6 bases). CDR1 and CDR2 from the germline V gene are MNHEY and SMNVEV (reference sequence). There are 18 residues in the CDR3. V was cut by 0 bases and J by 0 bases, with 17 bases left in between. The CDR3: CASSLSSRAGTYQETQYF. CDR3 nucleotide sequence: TGTGCCAGCAGTTTATCTAGTCGGGCGGGGACGTACCAAGAGACCCAGTACTTC.

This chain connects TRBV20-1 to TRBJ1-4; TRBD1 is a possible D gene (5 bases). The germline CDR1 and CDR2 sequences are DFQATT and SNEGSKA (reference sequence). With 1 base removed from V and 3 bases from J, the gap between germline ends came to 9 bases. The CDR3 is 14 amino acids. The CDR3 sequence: CSARVGVANEKLFF. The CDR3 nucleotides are TGCAGTGCTAGAGTGGGGGTGGCTAATGAAAAACTGTTTTTT.

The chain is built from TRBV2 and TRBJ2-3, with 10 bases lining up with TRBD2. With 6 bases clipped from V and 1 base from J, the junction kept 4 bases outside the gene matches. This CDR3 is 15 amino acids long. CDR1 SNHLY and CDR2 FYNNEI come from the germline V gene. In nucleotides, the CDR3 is TGTGCCAGCAGGGCTAGCGGGGGCCGCACAGATACGCAGTATTTT. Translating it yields CASRASGGRTDTQYF. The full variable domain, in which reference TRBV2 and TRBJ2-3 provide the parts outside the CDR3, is EPEVTQTPSHQVTQMGQEVILRCVPISNHLYFYWYRQILGQKVEFLVSFYNNEISEKSEIFDDQFSVERPDGSNFTLKIRSTKLEDSAMYFCASRASGGRTDTQYFGPGTRLTVL.

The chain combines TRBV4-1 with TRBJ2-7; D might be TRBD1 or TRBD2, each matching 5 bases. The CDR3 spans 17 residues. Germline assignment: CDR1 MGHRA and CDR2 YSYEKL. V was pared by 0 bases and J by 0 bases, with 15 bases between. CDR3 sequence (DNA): TGCGCCAGCAGCCAAGATCAAGGGACGACTTACTCCTACGAGCAGTACTTC. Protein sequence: CASSQDQGTTYSYEQYF.

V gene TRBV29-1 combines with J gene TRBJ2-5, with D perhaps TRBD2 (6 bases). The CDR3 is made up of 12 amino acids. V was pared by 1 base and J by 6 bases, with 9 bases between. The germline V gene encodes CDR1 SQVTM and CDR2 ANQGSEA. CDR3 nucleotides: TGCAGCGTTGAAGTGGGGGGACAGACCCAGTACTTC. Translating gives CSVEVGGQTQYF.

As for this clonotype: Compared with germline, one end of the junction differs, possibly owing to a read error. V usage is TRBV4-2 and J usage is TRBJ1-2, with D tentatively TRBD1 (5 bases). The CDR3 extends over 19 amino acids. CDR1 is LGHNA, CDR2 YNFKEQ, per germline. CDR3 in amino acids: CANSQEGTRVPHTNYDYTF. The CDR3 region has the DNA TGTGCCAACAGCCAAGAGGGGACCAGGGTCCCACATACTAACTATGACTACACCTTC.